One sample yielded the 21 T cell receptor beta chains listed below, sequenced in a study of blood T cell repertoires in COVID-19. Clones were sequenced by immunoSEQ multiplex PCR, and TCRdb holds only the in-frame ones, with some missing. This table holds about 140,000 clones, 75% to 90% found once. Sequencing was performed on peripheral blood. These receptors came from a woman of 80 years or more with acute or convalescent COVID-19.

This chain connects TRBV28 to TRBJ1-1; the D is unclear. The CDR3 runs 13 residues. The germline gives CDR1 MDHEN, CDR2 SYDVKM. Trimming removed 2 bases from V and 4 bases from J, with 8 bases in between. CDR3 nucleotide sequence: TGTGCCAGCAGTTTACCGGAGGGCACTGAAGCTTTCTTT. Amino acid sequence: CASSLPEGTEAFF. Together with reference TRBV28 and TRBJ1-1, the CDR3 gives the full variable domain: DVKVTQSSRYLVKRTGEKVFLECVQDMDHENMFWYRQDPGLGLRLIYFSYDVKMKEKGDIPEGYSVSREKKERFSLILESASTNQTSMYLCASSLPEGTEAFFGQGTRLTVV.

The gene calls are TRBV19 and TRBJ1-5; 7 bases align to TRBD1. The germline CDR1 and CDR2 sequences are LNHDA and SQIVND (reference sequence). The CDR3 totals 15 residues. V lost 6 bases to trimming and J lost 3 bases; unmatched junction nucleotides: 8. The CDR3 nucleotides read TGTGCCAGTAGCACCAGGGGGACGGCCAATCAGCCCCAGCATTTT. It specifies CASSTRGTANQPQHF.

The chain is built from TRBV7-2 and TRBJ1-2; TRBD1 is a possible D gene (6 bases). CDR3 length: 16 amino acids. The germline gives CDR1 SGHTA, CDR2 FQGNSA. Trimming removed 5 bases at V and 2 bases at J, with 18 bases between. The CDR3 nucleotides read TGTGCCAGCAGCCCGGCGCTACAGGGCTTGAACTATGGCTACACCTTC. Its translation: CASSPALQGLNYGYTF.

The chain combines TRBV4-1 with TRBJ2-3; 7 nucleotides agree with TRBD1. J gave up 6 bases and V 4 bases, and 13 bases lay outside the gene matches. The V gene's germline CDR1 is MGHRA and CDR2 YSYEKL. The CDR3 extends over 16 amino acids. In DNA form, the CDR3 reads TGCGCCAGCAGCCCCAGGGGGAGCGCTTTTTACGATACGCAGTATTTT. Its protein product is CASSPRGSAFYDTQYF.

V is TRBV30 and J is TRBJ1-1; 8 nucleotides match TRBD1. After removal of 2 bases from V and 1 base from J, the junction contained 21 bases not matched to a gene. The CDR3 covers 20 residues. Germline V CDR1 and CDR2: GTSNPN, SVGIG (reference sequence). CDR3 sequence reads: CAWSFAGTGARFPANTEAFF. CDR3 DNA: TGTGCCTGGAGTTTCGCCGGGACAGGCGCGAGATTCCCTGCGAACACTGAAGCTTTCTTT.

The rearrangement links TRBV5-4 to TRBJ2-4, with D tentatively TRBD1 (6 bases). This CDR3 has 11 residues. V lost 4 bases, J lost 13 bases, and 12 bases lay in between. Germline V gives CDR1 SGHNT, CDR2 YYREEE (reference sequence). CDR3 nucleotide sequence: TGTGCCAGCAGCCAGGGACATATACAGTACTTC. The encoded protein is CASSQGHIQYF.

The chain couples TRBV4-2 to TRBJ2-3; D remains ambiguous. The CDR3 is 12 amino acids. Germline V gene sequence: CDR1 LGHNA, CDR2 YNFKEQ. Trimming removed 7 bases from V and 3 bases from J, with 8 bases in between. For the CDR3, the DNA is TGTGCCAGCAAAAGCCGTACAGATACGCAGTATTTT. It specifies CASKSRTDTQYF.

The chain joins TRBV2 to TRBJ1-6, with 8 bases fitting TRBD1. CDR3 size: 15 residues. V lost 6 bases and J lost 11; bases outside the gene matches: 12. Per germline, CDR1 SNHLY and CDR2 FYNNEI. The CDR3 DNA reads as TGTGCCAGCAGCCCAGAGGACAGGGCCCAGCCACCCCTCCACTTT. It is translated as CASSPEDRAQPPLHF.

V and J are TRBV30 and TRBJ1-1, with 9 bases matching TRBD1. Germline CDR1 GTSNPN, CDR2 SVGIG (reference sequence). The CDR3 runs 10 residues. With 8 bases clipped from V and 7 bases from J, the junction kept 2 bases outside the gene matches. CDR3 in amino acids: CAMDRGEAFF. As DNA, the CDR3 is TGTGCCATGGACAGGGGTGAAGCTTTCTTT.

V usage is TRBV5-1 and J usage is TRBJ2-1, with D possibly matching TRBD1 (6 bases). This CDR3 is built from 14 residues. Germline CDR1 and CDR2: SGHRS and YFSETQ. The V end was cut by 4 bases, the J end by 5 bases, with 13 bases between. The CDR3 region is CASSHLDRNNEQFF. CDR3 DNA: TGCGCCAGCAGCCATTTAGACAGGAACAATGAGCAGTTCTTC.

This chain links TRBV5-1 with TRBJ1-4; 8 positions agree with TRBD1. The CDR3 runs 14 residues. With 0 bases clipped from V and 10 bases from J, the junction kept 5 bases outside the gene matches. Germline CDR1 and CDR2: SGHRS and YFSETQ. CDR3 DNA sequence: TGCGCCAGCAGCTTGGCCGACAGGGGCGGAAAACTGTTTTTT. It specifies CASSLADRGGKLFF.

This clone was recorded once. The chain combines TRBV3-1 (or the pseudogene TRBV3-2) with TRBJ2-5, with 8 bases aligning to TRBD2. In germline, CDR1 is LGHDT, CDR2 YNNKEL (reference sequence). The V segment lost 3 bases and the J segment 4 bases; nucleotides outside the gene matches: 16. The length of the CDR3 is 18 residues. CDR3 amino acids: CASSHLGRLTGGRETQYF. The DNA of the CDR3 is TGTGCCAGCAGCCATCTGGGCCGTTTGACGGGAGGGCGAGAGACCCAGTACTTC.

V is TRBV18 and J is TRBJ2-3; 13 bases are shared with TRBD2. The germline V gene has CDR1 KGHSH and CDR2 LQKENI. Losses at the gene ends were 3 bases for V and 2 bases for J; bases not matched to a gene: 11. The CDR3 covers 19 residues. The CDR3 reads CASSPRTSGGVANTDTQYF. DNA of the CDR3: TGTGCCAGCTCACCCCGGACTAGCGGGGGAGTCGCTAACACAGATACGCAGTATTTT.

The chain carries TRBV10-1 and TRBJ2-2; D possibly corresponds to TRBD2 (6 bases). There are 14 residues in the CDR3. Germline CDR1 is WNHNN and CDR2 is SYGVQD (reference sequence). V lost 2 bases, J lost 3 bases, and 7 bases lay in between. The CDR3 DNA follows: TGCGCCAGCAGTGAGAGACTAGACACCGGGGAGCTGTTTTTT. Amino acid sequence: CASSERLDTGELFF.

This chain connects TRBV11-2 to TRBJ2-7; D is perhaps TRBD1 (6 bases). This CDR3 region has 13 residues. CDR1 is SGHAT, CDR2 FQNNGV, per germline. The V and J ends lost 8 bases and 6 bases respectively, with 17 bases between them. The CDR3 DNA reads as TGTGCCAGCCACCGAAGGGAAGGGGGCGAGCAGTACTTC. It codes for CASHRREGGEQYF.

V is TRBV7-7 and J is TRBJ2-1; 13 bases are a match to TRBD2. V lost 5 bases and J lost 8; bases outside the gene matches: 12. CDR1 and CDR2 from the germline V gene are SSHAT and FNYEAQ (reference sequence). This CDR3 spans 17 amino acids. CDR3 in DNA: TGTGCCAGCAGCCCCCGGTGGGGACTAGCGGGACTCGATGAGCAGTTCTTC. Residues: CASSPRWGLAGLDEQFF.

Notes on this clone: The identical CDR3 is also encoded by other nucleotide sequences in the sample. The V call is TRBV5-1, the J call TRBJ2-7; D is uncertain. Trimming took off 1 base at V and 0 bases at J, with 8 bases between the two ends. The CDR3 consists of 14 residues. Germline V gene data show CDR1 as SGHRS and CDR2 as YFSETQ. The CDR3 spells CASSLQVSSYEQYF. The CDR3 DNA is TGCGCCAGCAGCTTGCAGGTTAGCTCCTACGAGCAGTACTTC.

The CDR3 here is CASSSDTGERPLPVYGYTF. As DNA, the CDR3 is TGTGCCAGCAGTTCGGACACAGGGGAGAGGCCTCTCCCAGTCTATGGCTACACCTTC. The V call is TRBV27, the J call TRBJ1-2; TRBD1 matches at 7 bases. J gave up 4 bases and V 4 bases, and 21 bases lay outside the gene matches. The CDR3 covers 19 residues. From germline, CDR1 is MNHEY and CDR2 SMNVEV (reference sequence).

This clone was found once. This chain connects TRBV2 to TRBJ2-1; D gene uncertain. Germline V gene lookup returns CDR1 SNHLY and CDR2 FYNNEI. Between the trimmed V and J ends, which lost 4 bases and 0 bases, there was a span of 4 bases. The CDR3 extends over 13 amino acids. Written as DNA, the CDR3 is TGTGCCAGCAGTGCCCGCTCCTACAATGAGCAGTTCTTC. It specifies CASSARSYNEQFF.

The gene calls are TRBV5-1 and TRBJ2-1; 9 bases fit TRBD2. The CDR3 spans 16 residues. The germline V gene has CDR1 SGHRS and CDR2 YFSETQ. The ends lost 3 bases at V and 1 base at J; junction bases unmatched: 5. CDR3 DNA sequence: TGCGCCAGCAGCTCCTATGCGGGAGGGTCCTACAATGAGCAGTTCTTC. Its protein product is CASSSYAGGSYNEQFF.

In its sample, this clone was seen a few times. V usage is TRBV28 and J usage is TRBJ2-7; possibly TRBD1 for D (6 bases). Deletions cut 7 bases from V and 0 bases from J, with 13 bases between. The germline gives CDR1 MDHEN, CDR2 SYDVKM. This CDR3 has 14 amino acids. The chain's CDR3 is CASISGQSSYEQYF. The CDR3 DNA reads as TGTGCCAGCATTTCTGGACAGAGCTCCTACGAGCAGTACTTC.